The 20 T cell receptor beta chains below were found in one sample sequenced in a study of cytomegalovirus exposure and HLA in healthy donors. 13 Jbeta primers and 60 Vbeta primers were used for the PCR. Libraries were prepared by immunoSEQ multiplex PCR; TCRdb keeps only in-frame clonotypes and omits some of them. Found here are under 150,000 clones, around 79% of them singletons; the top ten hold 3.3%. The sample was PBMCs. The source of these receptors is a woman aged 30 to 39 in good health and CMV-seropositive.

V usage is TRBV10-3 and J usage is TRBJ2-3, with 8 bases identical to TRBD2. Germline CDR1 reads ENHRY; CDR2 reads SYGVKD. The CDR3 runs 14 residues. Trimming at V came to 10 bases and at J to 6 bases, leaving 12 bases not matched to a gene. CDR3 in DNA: TGTGCCACCTGTAGCGGGGCTGGGGCGGATACGCAGTATTTT. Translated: CATCSGAGADTQYF.

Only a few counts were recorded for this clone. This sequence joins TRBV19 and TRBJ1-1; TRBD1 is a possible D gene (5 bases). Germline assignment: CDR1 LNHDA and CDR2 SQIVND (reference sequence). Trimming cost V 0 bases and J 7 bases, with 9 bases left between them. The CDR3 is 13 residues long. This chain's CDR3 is CASSIDREGEAFF. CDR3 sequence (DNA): TGTGCCAGTAGTATAGACAGGGAGGGTGAAGCTTTCTTT.

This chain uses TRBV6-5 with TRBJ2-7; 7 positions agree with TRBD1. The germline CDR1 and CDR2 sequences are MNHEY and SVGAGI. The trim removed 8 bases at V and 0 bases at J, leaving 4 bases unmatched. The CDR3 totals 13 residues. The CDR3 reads CASQTGRSYEQYF. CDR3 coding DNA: TGTGCCAGCCAGACAGGGCGCTCCTACGAGCAGTACTTC.

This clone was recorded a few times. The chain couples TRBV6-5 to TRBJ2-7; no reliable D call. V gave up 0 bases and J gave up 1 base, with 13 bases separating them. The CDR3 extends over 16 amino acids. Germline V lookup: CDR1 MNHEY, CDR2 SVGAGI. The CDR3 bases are TGTGCCAGCAGTTACTCGGCCACGCAATCTTCCTACGAGCAGTACTTC. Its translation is CASSYSATQSSYEQYF.

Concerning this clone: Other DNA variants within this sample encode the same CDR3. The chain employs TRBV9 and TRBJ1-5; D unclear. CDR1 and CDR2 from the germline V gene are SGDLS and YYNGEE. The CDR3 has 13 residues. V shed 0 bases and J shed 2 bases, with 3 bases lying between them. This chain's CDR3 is CASSVAGNQPQHF. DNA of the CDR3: TGTGCCAGCAGCGTAGCTGGCAATCAGCCCCAGCATTTT.

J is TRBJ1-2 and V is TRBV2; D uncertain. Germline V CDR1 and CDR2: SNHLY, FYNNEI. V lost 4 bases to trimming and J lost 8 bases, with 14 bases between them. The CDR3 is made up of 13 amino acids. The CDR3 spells CASSGSGGSGYTF. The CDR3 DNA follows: TGTGCCAGCAGTGGTTCGGGAGGGAGCGGCTACACCTTC.

DNA for the CDR3: TGTGCCAGCAGTTTATCTGGCCAGGAAGCTTTCTTT. Protein: CASSLSGQEAFF. This sequence joins TRBV28 and TRBJ1-1, with D unresolved. From germline, CDR1 is MDHEN and CDR2 SYDVKM. The ends were cut back, 1 base at V and 8 bases at J, with 8 bases in the middle. The CDR3 spans 12 residues.

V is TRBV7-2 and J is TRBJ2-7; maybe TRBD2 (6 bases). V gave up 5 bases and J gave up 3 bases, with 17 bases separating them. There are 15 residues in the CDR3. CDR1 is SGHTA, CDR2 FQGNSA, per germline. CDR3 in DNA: TGTGCCAGCAGCACCGTAGCTGGGGGGAACTACGAGCAGTACTTC. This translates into CASSTVAGGNYEQYF.

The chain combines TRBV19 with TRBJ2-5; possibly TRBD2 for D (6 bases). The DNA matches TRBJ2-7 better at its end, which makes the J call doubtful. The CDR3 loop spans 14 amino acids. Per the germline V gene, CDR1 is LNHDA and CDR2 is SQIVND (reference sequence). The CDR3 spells CASSPREIDYEQYF. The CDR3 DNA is TGTGCCAGTAGTCCCCGGGAGATAGATTACGAGCAGTACTTC.

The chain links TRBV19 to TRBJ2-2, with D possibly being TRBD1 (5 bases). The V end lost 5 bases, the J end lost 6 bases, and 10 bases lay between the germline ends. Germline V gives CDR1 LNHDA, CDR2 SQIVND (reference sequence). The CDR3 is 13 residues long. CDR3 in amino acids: CASSAQGPGELFF. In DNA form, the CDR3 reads TGTGCCAGTAGTGCCCAGGGTCCCGGGGAGCTGTTTTTT.

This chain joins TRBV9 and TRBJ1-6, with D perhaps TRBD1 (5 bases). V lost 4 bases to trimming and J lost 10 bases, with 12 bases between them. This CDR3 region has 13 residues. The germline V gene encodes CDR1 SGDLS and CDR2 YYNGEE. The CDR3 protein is CASSPGAGSPLHF. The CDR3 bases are TGTGCCAGCAGCCCCGGGGCGGGATCACCCCTCCACTTT.

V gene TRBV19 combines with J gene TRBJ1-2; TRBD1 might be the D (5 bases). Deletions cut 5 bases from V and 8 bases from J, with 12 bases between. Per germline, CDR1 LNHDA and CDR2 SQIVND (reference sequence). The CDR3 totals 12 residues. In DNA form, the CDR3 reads TGTGCCAGTAGTCCCCGGGGGTACGGCTACACCTTC. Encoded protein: CASSPRGYGYTF.

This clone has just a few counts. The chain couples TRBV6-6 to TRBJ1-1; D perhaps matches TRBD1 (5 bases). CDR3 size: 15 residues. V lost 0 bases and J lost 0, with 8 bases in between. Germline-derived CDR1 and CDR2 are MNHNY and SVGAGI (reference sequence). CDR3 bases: TGTGCCAGCAGTTACTCGACAGATATGAACACTGAAGCTTTCTTT. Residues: CASSYSTDMNTEAFF.

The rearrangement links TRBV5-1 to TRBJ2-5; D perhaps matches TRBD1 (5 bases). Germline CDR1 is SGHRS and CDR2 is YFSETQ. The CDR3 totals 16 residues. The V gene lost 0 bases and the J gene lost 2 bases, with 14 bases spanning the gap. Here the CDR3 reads CASSLVQGREQETQYF. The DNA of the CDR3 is TGCGCCAGCAGCTTGGTGCAGGGTCGCGAGCAAGAGACCCAGTACTTC.

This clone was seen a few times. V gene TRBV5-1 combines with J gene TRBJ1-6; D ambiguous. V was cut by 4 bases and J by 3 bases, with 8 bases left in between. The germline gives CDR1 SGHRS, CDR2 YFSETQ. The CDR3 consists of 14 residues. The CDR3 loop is CASSPRGYNSPLHF. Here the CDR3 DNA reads TGCGCCAGCAGCCCCCGGGGCTATAATTCACCCCTCCACTTT.

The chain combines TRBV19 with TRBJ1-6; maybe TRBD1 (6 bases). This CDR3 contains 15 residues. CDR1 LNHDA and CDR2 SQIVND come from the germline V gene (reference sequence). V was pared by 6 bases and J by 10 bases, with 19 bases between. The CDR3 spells CASRPPTGEESPLHF. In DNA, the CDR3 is TGTGCCAGTAGACCCCCGACAGGAGAGGAGTCACCCCTCCACTTT.

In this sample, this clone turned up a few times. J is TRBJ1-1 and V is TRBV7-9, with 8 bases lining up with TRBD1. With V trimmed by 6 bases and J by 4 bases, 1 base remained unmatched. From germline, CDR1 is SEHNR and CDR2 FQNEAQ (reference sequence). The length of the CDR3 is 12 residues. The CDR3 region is CASRTGATEAFF. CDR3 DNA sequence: TGTGCCAGCAGGACAGGGGCCACTGAAGCTTTCTTT.

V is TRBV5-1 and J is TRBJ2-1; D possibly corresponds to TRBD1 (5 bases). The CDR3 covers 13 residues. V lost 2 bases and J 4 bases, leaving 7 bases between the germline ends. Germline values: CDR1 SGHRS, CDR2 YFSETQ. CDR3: CASSLQEYNEQFF. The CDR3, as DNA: TGCGCCAGCAGCTTACAGGAGTACAATGAGCAGTTCTTC.

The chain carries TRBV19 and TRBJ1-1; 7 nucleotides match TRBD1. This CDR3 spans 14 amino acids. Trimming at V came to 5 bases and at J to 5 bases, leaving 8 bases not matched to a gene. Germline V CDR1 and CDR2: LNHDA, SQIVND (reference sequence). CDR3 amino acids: CASSPGGMGTEAFF. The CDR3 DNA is TGTGCCAGTAGTCCAGGGGGTATGGGGACTGAAGCTTTCTTT.

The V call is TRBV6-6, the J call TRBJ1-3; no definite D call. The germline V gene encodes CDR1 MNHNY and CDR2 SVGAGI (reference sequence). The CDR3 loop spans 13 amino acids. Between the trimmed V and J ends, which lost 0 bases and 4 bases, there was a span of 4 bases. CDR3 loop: CASSYSPGNTIYF. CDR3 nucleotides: TGTGCCAGCAGTTACTCTCCAGGAAACACCATATATTTT.